This T cell receptor (beta chain) originates from a study of a mutant IDH1 vaccine in newly diagnosed glioma. Overall study context: Prior therapy was radiotherapy, temozolomide, or both; most received both.

The V end was cut by 5 bases, the J end by 6 bases, with 18 bases between. There are 15 residues in the CDR3. Germline CDR1 SGHNT, CDR2 YYREEE (reference sequence). In the case of this clone: The antigen remains undetermined.

The table came from immunoSEQ multiplex PCR; TCRdb's copy has only in-frame clones and leaves some out. The data show roughly 52,000 clones, with 80% seen just once and 5% to 8% held by the top ten. As for time point: week 23, last vaccination. In the vaccine, a single dose held 300 ug of the mutant IDH1 20-mer peptide, along with topical imiquimod. The chain recombines TRBV5-4 with TRBJ2-1; possible D gene TRBD2, 6 bases. This TCR was sampled from a man in his forties with glioma. Specimen: PBMCs, collected from a glioma patient whose treatment included an IDH1 peptide vaccine. The DNA for the CDR3 is TGTGCCAGCAGTTCCGGGACGGAGGGTACCAATGAGCAGTTCTTC. Residues: CASSSGTEGTNEQFF.